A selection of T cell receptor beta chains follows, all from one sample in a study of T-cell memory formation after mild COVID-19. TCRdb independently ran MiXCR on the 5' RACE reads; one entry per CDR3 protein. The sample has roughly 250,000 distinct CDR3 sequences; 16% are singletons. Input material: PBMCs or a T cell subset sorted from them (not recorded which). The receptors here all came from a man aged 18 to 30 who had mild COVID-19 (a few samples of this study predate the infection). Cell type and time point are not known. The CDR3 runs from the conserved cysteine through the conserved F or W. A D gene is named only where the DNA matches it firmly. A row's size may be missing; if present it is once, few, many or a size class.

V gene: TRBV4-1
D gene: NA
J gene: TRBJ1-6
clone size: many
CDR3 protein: CASRNTANNSPLHF
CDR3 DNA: TGCGCCAGCAGGAACACTGCAAATAATTCACCCCTCCACTTT

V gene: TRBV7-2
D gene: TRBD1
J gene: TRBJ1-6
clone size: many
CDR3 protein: CASSILNRGSLHF
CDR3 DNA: TGTGCCAGCAGTATACTCAACAGGGGCAGCCTCCACTTT

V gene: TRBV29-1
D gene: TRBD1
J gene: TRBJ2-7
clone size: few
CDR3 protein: CSVWAGGYEQYF
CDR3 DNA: TGCAGCGTATGGGCAGGGGGTTACGAGCAGTACTTC

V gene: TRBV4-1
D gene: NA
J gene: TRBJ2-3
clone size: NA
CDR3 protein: CASSPRAVSTDTQYF
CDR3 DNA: TGCGCCAGCAGCCCCCGGGCCGTTAGCACAGATACGCAGTATTTT

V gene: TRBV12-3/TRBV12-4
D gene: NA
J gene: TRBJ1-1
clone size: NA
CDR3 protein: CASSLALLRTEAFF
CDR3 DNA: TGTGCCAGCAGTTTAGCTTTACTCAGAACTGAAGCTTTCTTT

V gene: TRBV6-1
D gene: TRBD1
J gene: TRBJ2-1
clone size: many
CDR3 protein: CASTRRPGQGSREQFF
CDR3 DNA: TGTGCCAGCACCCGACGGCCGGGACAGGGCTCTCGGGAGCAGTTCTTC

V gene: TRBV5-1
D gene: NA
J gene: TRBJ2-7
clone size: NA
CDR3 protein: CASSSGTSNGEQYF
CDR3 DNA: TGCGCCAGCAGTTCCGGGACATCCAATGGGGAGCAGTACTTC

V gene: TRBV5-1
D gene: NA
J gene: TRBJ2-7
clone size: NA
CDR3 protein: CASSLDRVREQYF
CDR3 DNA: TGCGCCAGCAGCTTGGACAGGGTCAGGGAGCAGTACTTC

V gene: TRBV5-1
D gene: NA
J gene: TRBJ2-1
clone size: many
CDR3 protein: CASSLVGSSYNEQFF
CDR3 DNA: TGTGCCAGCAGCTTAGTCGGGAGCTCCTACAATGAGCAGTTCTTC

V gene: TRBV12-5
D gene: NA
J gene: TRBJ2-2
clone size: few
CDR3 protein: CASGLVLGQDTGELFF
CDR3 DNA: TGTGCTAGTGGTTTGGTATTAGGCCAGGACACCGGGGAGCTGTTTTTT

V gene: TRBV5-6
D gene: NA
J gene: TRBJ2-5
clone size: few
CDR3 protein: CASSLLQGTQYF
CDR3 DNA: TGTGCCAGCAGCTTACTCCAGGGAACCCAGTACTTC

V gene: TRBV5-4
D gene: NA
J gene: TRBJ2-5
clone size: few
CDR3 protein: CASSGGTEETQYF
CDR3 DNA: TGTGCCAGCAGCGGGGGGACAGAAGAGACCCAGTACTTC

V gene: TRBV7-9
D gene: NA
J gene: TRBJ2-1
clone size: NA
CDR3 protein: CASSFPAQYEQFF
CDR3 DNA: TGTGCCAGCAGCTTCCCCGCGCAGTATGAGCAGTTCTTC

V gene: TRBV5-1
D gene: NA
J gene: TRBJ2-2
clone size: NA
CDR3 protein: CASGQPNTGELFF
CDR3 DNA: TGCGCCAGCGGACAGCCTAACACCGGGGAGCTGTTTTTT

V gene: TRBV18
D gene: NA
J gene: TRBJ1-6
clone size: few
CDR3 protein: CASSRGSAESPLHF
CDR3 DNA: TGTGCCAGCTCAAGGGGGAGCGCCGAATCACCCCTCCACTTT

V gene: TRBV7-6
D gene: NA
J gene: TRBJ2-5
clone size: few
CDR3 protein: CASSLTGFRETQYF
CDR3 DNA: TGTGCCAGCAGCTTAACGGGGTTTAGAGAGACCCAGTACTTC

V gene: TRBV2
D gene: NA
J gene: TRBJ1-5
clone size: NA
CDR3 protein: CASRGDRQPQHF
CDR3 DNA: TGTGCCAGCAGGGGGGACCGGCAGCCCCAGCATTTT

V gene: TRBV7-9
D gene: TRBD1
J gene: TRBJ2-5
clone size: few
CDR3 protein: CASSPRQGQETQYF
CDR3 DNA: TGTGCCAGCAGCCCCCGACAGGGCCAAGAGACCCAGTACTTC

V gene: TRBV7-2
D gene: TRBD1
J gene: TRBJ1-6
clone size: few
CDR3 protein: CASSQRQGGSPLHF
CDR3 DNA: TGTGCCAGCAGTCAAAGACAGGGAGGTTCACCCCTCCACTTT

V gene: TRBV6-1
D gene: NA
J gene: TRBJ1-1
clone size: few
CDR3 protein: CASSDRGLEAFF
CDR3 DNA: TGTGCCAGCAGTGACCGGGGGTTAGAAGCTTTCTTT

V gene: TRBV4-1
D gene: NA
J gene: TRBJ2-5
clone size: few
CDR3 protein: CASSQENRGTKYF
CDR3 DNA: TGCGCCAGCAGCCAAGAAAATCGTGGGACCAAGTACTTC

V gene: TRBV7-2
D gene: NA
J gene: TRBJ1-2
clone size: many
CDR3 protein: CASSFGSPNYGYTF
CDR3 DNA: TGTGCCAGCAGCTTTGGCAGTCCTAACTATGGCTACACCTTC

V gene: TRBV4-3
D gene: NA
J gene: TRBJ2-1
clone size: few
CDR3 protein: CASSQDTFEQFF
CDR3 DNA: TGCGCCAGCAGCCAAGATACGTTTGAGCAGTTCTTC

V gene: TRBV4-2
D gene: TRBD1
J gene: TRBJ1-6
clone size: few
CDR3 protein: CASSQDIFEGQGESPLHF
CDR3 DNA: TGTGCCAGCAGCCAAGATATTTTTGAAGGACAGGGTGAATCACCCCTCCACTTT

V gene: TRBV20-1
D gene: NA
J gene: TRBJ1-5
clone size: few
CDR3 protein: CSARESNQPQHF
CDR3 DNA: TGCAGTGCTAGAGAAAGCAATCAGCCCCAGCATTTT

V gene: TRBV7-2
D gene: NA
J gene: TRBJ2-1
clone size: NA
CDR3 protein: CASSERSEDNEQFF
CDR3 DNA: TGTGCCAGCAGCGAGAGGTCGGAGGACAATGAGCAGTTCTTC

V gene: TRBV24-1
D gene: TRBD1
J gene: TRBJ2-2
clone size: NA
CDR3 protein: CATSDRDRASGELFF
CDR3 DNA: TGTGCCACCAGTGATCGGGACAGGGCGTCCGGGGAGCTGTTTTTT

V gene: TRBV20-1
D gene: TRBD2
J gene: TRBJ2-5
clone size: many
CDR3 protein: CSAEAPTSGVETQYF
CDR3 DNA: TGCAGTGCCGAAGCCCCGACTAGCGGGGTTGAGACCCAGTACTTC

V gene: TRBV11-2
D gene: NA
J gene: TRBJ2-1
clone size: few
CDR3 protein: CASSYADLIGNEQFF
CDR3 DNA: TGTGCCAGCAGCTATGCGGACTTAATCGGCAATGAGCAGTTCTTC

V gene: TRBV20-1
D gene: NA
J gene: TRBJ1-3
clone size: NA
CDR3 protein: CSAREGVGNTIYF
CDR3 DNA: TGCAGTGCTAGAGAAGGTGTTGGAAACACCATATATTTT

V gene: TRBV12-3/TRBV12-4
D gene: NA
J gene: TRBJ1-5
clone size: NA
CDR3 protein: CASARRQIHQPQHF
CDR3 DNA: TGTGCCAGCGCCCGCCGACAGATCCATCAGCCCCAGCATTTT

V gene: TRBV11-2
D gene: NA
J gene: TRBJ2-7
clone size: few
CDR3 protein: CASSLASRSYEQYF
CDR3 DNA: TGTGCCAGCAGCTTAGCTAGTAGGTCCTACGAGCAGTACTTC

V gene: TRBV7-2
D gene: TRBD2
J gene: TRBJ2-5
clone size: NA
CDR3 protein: CASGGARKETQYF
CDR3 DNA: TGTGCCTCGGGGGGGGCCCGGAAAGAGACCCAGTACTTC

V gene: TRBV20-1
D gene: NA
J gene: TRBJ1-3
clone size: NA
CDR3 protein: CSANHLSSGNTIYF
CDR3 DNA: TGCAGTGCTAACCACCTGAGCTCTGGAAACACCATATATTTT

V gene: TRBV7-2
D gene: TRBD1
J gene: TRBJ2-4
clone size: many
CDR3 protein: CASSFYGTEKNIQYF
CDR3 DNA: TGTGCCAGCAGCTTCTATGGGACAGAAAAAAACATTCAGTACTTC

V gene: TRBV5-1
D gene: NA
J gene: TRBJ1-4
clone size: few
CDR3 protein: CASSLGITNEKLFF
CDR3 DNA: TGCGCCAGCAGCTTGGGGATAACTAATGAAAAACTGTTTTTT

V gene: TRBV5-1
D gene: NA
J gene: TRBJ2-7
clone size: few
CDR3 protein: CASSSDSQLYEQYF
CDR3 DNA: TGCGCCAGCAGCTCGGACAGCCAACTGTACGAGCAGTACTTC

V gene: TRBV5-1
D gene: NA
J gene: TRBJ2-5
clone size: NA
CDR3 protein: CASSQTEETQYF
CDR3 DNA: TGCGCCAGCAGCCAGACAGAAGAGACCCAGTACTTC

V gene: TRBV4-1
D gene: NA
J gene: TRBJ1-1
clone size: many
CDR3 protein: CASRGLTVNTEAFF
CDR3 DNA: TGCGCCAGTCGGGGCCTAACAGTGAACACTGAAGCTTTCTTT

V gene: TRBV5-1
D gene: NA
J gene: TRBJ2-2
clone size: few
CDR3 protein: CASSSEGIGELFF
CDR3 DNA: TGCGCCAGCAGCTCAGAGGGAATCGGGGAGCTGTTTTTT

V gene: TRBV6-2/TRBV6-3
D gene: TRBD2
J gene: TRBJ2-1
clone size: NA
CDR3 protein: CASSATSGGYNEQFF
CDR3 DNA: TGTGCCAGCAGTGCGACTAGCGGGGGCTACAATGAGCAGTTCTTC

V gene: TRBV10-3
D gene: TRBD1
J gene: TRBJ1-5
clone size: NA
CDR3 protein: CAISARGQSNQPQHF
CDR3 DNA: TGTGCCATCAGTGCGCGGGGACAGAGCAATCAGCCCCAGCATTTT

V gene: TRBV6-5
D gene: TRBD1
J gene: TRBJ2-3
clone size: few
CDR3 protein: CASSAGQGWTDTQYF
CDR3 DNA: TGTGCCAGCAGTGCGGGACAGGGTTGGACAGATACGCAGTATTTT

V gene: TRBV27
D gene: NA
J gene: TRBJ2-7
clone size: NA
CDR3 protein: CASSLWPGVYEQYF
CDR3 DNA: TGTGCCAGCAGTTTATGGCCAGGGGTCTACGAGCAGTACTTC

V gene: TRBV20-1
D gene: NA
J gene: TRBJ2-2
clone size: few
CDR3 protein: CSARDYPLDRLGGELFF
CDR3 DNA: TGCAGTGCTAGAGATTATCCCCTGGATAGGTTGGGCGGGGAGCTGTTTTTT

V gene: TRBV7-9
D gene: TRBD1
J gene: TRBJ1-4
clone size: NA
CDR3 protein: CASSSTDRVNEKLFF
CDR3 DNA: TGTGCCAGCAGCTCCACGGACAGGGTAAACGAAAAACTGTTTTTT

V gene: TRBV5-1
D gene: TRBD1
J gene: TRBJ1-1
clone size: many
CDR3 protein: CASSPQGAKTEAFF
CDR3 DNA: TGCGCCAGCAGCCCACAGGGGGCGAAAACTGAAGCTTTCTTT

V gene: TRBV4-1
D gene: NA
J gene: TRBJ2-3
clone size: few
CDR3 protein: CASSQAGPQRRTQYF
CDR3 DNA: TGCGCCAGCAGCCAGGCGGGCCCCCAGCGACGTACGCAGTATTTT

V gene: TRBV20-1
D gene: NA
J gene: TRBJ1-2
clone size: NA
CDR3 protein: CSARARYGYTF
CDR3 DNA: TGCAGTGCTAGAGCCCGTTATGGCTACACCTTC

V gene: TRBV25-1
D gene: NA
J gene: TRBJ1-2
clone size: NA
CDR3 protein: CASTTVGIGGYTF
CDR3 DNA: TGTGCCAGCACCACAGTCGGGATCGGCGGCTACACCTTC

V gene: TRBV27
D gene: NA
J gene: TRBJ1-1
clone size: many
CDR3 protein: CASSWGDQNTEAFF
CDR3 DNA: TGTGCCAGCTCCTGGGGGGACCAGAACACTGAAGCTTTCTTT

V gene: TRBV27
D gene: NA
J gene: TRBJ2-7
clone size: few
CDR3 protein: CASSLMGRQYF
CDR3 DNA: TGTGCCAGCAGTTTAATGGGGAGGCAGTACTTC

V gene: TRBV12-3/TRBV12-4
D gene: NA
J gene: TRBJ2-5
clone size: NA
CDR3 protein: CASSFIGRQETQYF
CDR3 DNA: TGTGCCAGCAGTTTTATAGGCCGTCAAGAGACCCAGTACTTC

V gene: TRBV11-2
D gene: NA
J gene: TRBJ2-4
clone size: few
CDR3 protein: CASSSALIAKNIQYF
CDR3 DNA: TGTGCCAGCAGCTCGGCCCTAATAGCCAAAAACATTCAGTACTTC

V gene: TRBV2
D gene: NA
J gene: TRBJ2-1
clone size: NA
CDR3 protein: CASSPSTTRVF
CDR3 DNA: TGTGCCAGCAGCCCCTCTACTACACGAGTCTTC